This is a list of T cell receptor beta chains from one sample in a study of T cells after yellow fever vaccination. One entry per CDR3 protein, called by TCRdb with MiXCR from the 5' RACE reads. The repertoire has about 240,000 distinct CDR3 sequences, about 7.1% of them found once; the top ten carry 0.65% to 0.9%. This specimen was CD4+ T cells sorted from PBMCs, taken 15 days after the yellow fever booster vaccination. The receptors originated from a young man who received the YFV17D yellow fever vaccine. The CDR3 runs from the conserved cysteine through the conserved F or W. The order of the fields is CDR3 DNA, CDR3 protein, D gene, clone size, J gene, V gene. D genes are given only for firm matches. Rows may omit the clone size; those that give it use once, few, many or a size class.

TGTGCCAGCAGCCGTGGGGAGGGTTCAGACTGGAAGAAAAACATTCAGTACTTC,CASSRGEGSDWKKNIQYF,TRBD2,few,TRBJ2-4,TRBV14
TGTGCCAGCAGCTCCCGACGTAACCTAGCGACAGACTACAATGAGCAGTTCTTC,CASSSRRNLATDYNEQFF,-,-,TRBJ2-1,TRBV11-2
TGCGCCAGCAGCTTGGTGGGGGACCCCTCCTACGAGCAGTACTTC,CASSLVGDPSYEQYF,-,many,TRBJ2-7,TRBV5-1
TGCAGTGCTAGAGTAGCGGGAGGCCGATACAATGAGCAGTTCTTC,CSARVAGGRYNEQFF,TRBD2,few,TRBJ2-1,TRBV20-1
TGTGCCAGCAAGGGCTCGGGTATGCGGGATGGTCAAAACATTCAGTACTTC,CASKGSGMRDGQNIQYF,-,-,TRBJ2-4,TRBV27
TGCAGTGCTCGGAAACCGGGAGGGCCCTCCTACGAGCAGTACTTC,CSARKPGGPSYEQYF,TRBD2,-,TRBJ2-7,TRBV20-1
TGTGCCAGCAGCCTAATTGGACAGCTATACGAGCAGTACTTC,CASSLIGQLYEQYF,-,few,TRBJ2-7,TRBV7-2
TGTGCCAGTAATAAACTAGCGGGAGGTCGACATTACAATGAGCAGTTCTTC,CASNKLAGGRHYNEQFF,TRBD2,-,TRBJ2-1,TRBV19
TGCAGCGGGGGGAGGCCCCTCAACTACAATGAGCAGTTCTTC,CSGGRPLNYNEQFF,-,-,TRBJ2-1,TRBV29-1
TGTGCCAGCAGTGAGACAGGGACCAATCAGCCCCAGCATTTT,CASSETGTNQPQHF,TRBD1,few,TRBJ1-5,TRBV6-1
TGCAGCGTTGGACCGAAGGACAGCTCCTACGAGCAGTACTTC,CSVGPKDSSYEQYF,-,many,TRBJ2-7,TRBV29-1
TGTGCCAGCAGCTACGGACTAGCGAACACCGGGGAGCTGGTTTTT,CASSYGLANTGELVF,TRBD2,-,TRBJ2-2,TRBV7-2
TGTGCCAGCAGCCAAGATCCGAGGGCTTACGAGCAGTACTTC,CASSQDPRAYEQYF,-,few,TRBJ2-7,TRBV3-1
TGCGCCAGCAGCCGGGAGGCAGATACGCAGTATTTT,CASSREADTQYF,TRBD2,-,TRBJ2-3,TRBV5-1
TGTGCCAGCAGCTCACAGGGAGTTCCGAACACTGAAGCTTTCTTT,CASSSQGVPNTEAFF,-,many,TRBJ1-1,TRBV5-5
TGTGCCAGCAGTCGACAGAATGAGCAGTTCTTC,CASSRQNEQFF,-,many,TRBJ2-1,TRBV28
TGTGCCAGCAGTGATGGGGGACTAGCGGGAGATCGTCAGTTCTTC,CASSDGGLAGDRQFF,TRBD2,-,TRBJ2-1,TRBV2
TGTGCCAGCAGTTTACTGGGAACCACAGATACGCAGTATTTT,CASSLLGTTDTQYF,-,few,TRBJ2-3,TRBV12-3/TRBV12-4
TGCAGTTCACCTGGGACTAGCGGGAGGCAGAGCTCCTACAATGAGCAGTTCTTC,CSSPGTSGRQSSYNEQFF,TRBD2,few,TRBJ2-1,TRBV20-1
TGCGCCAGCAGCTTCCAGGACAGTGCCCCCTACGAGCAGTACTTC,CASSFQDSAPYEQYF,-,few,TRBJ2-7,TRBV5-1
TGTGCCAGCAGTTCCATACAGGCTAGCACAGATACGCAGTATTTT,CASSSIQASTDTQYF,-,many,TRBJ2-3,TRBV28
TGTGCCAGCAGTGGACAGGGGACAGAGACCCAGTACTTC,CASSGQGTETQYF,TRBD1,-,TRBJ2-5,TRBV6-2/TRBV6-3
TGTGCCAGCAGTTTTCGGGAATGGACCGGGGAGCTGTTTTTT,CASSFREWTGELFF,-,many,TRBJ2-2,TRBV12-3/TRBV12-4
TGTGCCAGCACTGGACTAGCGGAGAACACCGGGGAGCTGTTTTTT,CASTGLAENTGELFF,TRBD2,many,TRBJ2-2,TRBV12-3/TRBV12-4
TGTGCCAGCAGTTTGGCAGGGGATCCCGAGCAGTACTTC,CASSLAGDPEQYF,-,many,TRBJ2-7,TRBV27
TGCAGCGTCGCGGGACCGAAGAGGGCGGGAACCCAGTACTTC,CSVAGPKRAGTQYF,-,many,TRBJ2-5,TRBV29-1
TGCGCCAGCAGCAGCGGGAGCTTGAGCGAGCAGTACTTC,CASSSGSLSEQYF,TRBD2,many,TRBJ2-7,TRBV5-1
TGCGCCAGCAGTCAATCTTGTAAGGACAGGGCCGGGAGGGCCCCAGAGACCCAGTACTTC,CASSQSCKDRAGRAPETQYF,-,-,TRBJ2-5,TRBV23-1
TGCAGTGCTACCTCTCTGCGGGTAGCGGGAGTGAACACCGGGGAGCTGTTTTTT,CSATSLRVAGVNTGELFF,TRBD2,few,TRBJ2-2,TRBV20-1
TGCGCCAGCAGCCTAGGACTTGAGGGGGAGCTGTTTTTT,CASSLGLEGELFF,-,many,TRBJ2-2,TRBV5-1
TGTGCCAGCAGCTTCTCTACGGGTGAAAAACTGTTTTTT,CASSFSTGEKLFF,-,-,TRBJ1-4,TRBV5-4
TGTGCCAGCAGCTTAACTAGCGGGAGTGGGTACGAGCAGTACTTC,CASSLTSGSGYEQYF,TRBD2,many,TRBJ2-7,TRBV7-2
TGTGCCAGCAGCTTAGAAGGGGGGTCAAGTGAGCAGTTCTTC,CASSLEGGSSEQFF,-,few,TRBJ2-1,TRBV11-2
TGTGCCAGCACCTCCTACCCTTACCGGGAGCCCTACACCTTC,CASTSYPYREPYTF,-,once,TRBJ1-2,TRBV7-9
TGTGCCAGCAGTCGGGACAGGGTGGGCCAGCCCCAGCATTTT,CASSRDRVGQPQHF,TRBD1,few,TRBJ1-5,TRBV12-3/TRBV12-4
TGTGCCAGCAGATCACCCCGTCTCCGGGACTCCCAGGGGGAGCAGTTCTTC,CASRSPRLRDSQGEQFF,-,-,TRBJ2-1,TRBV12-3/TRBV12-4
TGTGCCACCAGCAGAGGGGAACAGGGGAGCCACGAGCAGTACTTC,CATSRGEQGSHEQYF,TRBD1,-,TRBJ2-7,TRBV15
TGTGCCAGCAGCTCCCCCCGGGGGGGAGAGAATGAGCAGTTCTTC,CASSSPRGGENEQFF,TRBD2,many,TRBJ2-1,TRBV11-2
TGTGCCAGCACAAGAGCAGCGGGAGTCCATGAGCAGTTCTTC,CASTRAAGVHEQFF,TRBD2,-,TRBJ2-1,TRBV12-3/TRBV12-4
TGTGCCAGCAGCGTAGCTCCGGGAAACACCATATATTTT,CASSVAPGNTIYF,-,-,TRBJ1-3,TRBV9
TGTGCCAGCAGTTTATGGGCCACTAGCGGGAGGGCGGCAGATACGCAGTATTTT,CASSLWATSGRAADTQYF,TRBD2,many,TRBJ2-3,TRBV27
TGCGCCAGCAGCTGGGGACACGGGGACACTGAAGCTTTCTTT,CASSWGHGDTEAFF,-,-,TRBJ1-1,TRBV5-1
TGTGCCAGCAGTTACTCTCGGGGCCTGATCGAGCAGTACTTC,CASSYSRGLIEQYF,-,many,TRBJ2-7,TRBV6-5
TGTGCCAGCTCACCGGTAAGGCGAGGGGAGCAGTTCTTC,CASSPVRRGEQFF,-,few,TRBJ2-1,TRBV18
TGTGCCAGCAGCCGCTCGGGAGGCCTAAACTACGAGCAGTACTTC,CASSRSGGLNYEQYF,TRBD2,-,TRBJ2-7,TRBV7-2
TGCGCCAGCAGCTTGGCCGTACTAGCGGGGAACACAGATACGCAGTATTTT,CASSLAVLAGNTDTQYF,TRBD2,-,TRBJ2-3,TRBV5-1
TGCAGTGCTAGAGATCAAGGCAGCCCCAGGACCCAGTACTTC,CSARDQGSPRTQYF,-,few,TRBJ2-5,TRBV20-1
TGTGCCAGCAGCTTACGTGGTAGTGAAAACGAGCAGTACTTC,CASSLRGSENEQYF,-,-,TRBJ2-7,TRBV7-9
TGTGCCAGCAGCTCGGGACTAGCGGGACTGTACAATGAGCAGTTCTTC,CASSSGLAGLYNEQFF,TRBD2,-,TRBJ2-1,TRBV5-4
TGTGCCAGCAGGATGACAGGCCAAGAGACCCAGTACTTC,CASRMTGQETQYF,-,few,TRBJ2-5,TRBV12-3/TRBV12-4
TGTGCCAGCTCACAATTGGCTAACAATGAGCAGTTCTTC,CASSQLANNEQFF,-,many,TRBJ2-1,TRBV18
TGTGCCAGCAGCGTGTGGCGGAGAAACACTGAAGCTTTCTTT,CASSVWRRNTEAFF,-,few,TRBJ1-1,TRBV5-5
TGTGCCACCAGCAGACGTGATGGCAGGGCGTCTGGAAACACCATATATTTT,CATSRRDGRASGNTIYF,-,-,TRBJ1-3,TRBV15
TGTGCCAGCAGTCCCTTACAGGGACGGGGTGAAAAACTGTTTTTT,CASSPLQGRGEKLFF,-,-,TRBJ1-4,TRBV6-1
TGTGCCAGCAGTTACACGACAGGGGACGAGCAGTACTTC,CASSYTTGDEQYF,TRBD1,-,TRBJ2-7,TRBV6-6
TGCAGTGCTAGTCCGGGACAAGCGTGGGTAAAACTGTTTTTT,CSASPGQAWVKLFF,-,few,TRBJ1-4,TRBV20-1
TGCAGTGCCGCGGGGGTAACCTACAATGAGCAGTTCTTC,CSAAGVTYNEQFF,TRBD2,few,TRBJ2-1,TRBV20-1
TGCGCCAGCAGCCAACACTTGCAAGAGACCCAGTACTTC,CASSQHLQETQYF,-,many,TRBJ2-5,TRBV4-3
TGCAGTGCTAGAGTCCCCTCTTCCGGGACAGGGGGTGTGGGGGCCCAGTACTTC,CSARVPSSGTGGVGAQYF,TRBD1,few,TRBJ2-5,TRBV20-1